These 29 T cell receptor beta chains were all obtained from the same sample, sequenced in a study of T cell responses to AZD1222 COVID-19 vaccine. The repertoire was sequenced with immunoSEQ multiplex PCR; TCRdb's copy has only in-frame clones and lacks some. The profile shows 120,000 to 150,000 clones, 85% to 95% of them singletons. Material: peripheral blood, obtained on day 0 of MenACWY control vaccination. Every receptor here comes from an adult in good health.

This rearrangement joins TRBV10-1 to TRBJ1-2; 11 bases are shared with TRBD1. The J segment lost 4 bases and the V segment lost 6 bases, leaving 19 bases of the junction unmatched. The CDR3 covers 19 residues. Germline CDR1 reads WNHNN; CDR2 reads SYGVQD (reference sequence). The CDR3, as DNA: TGCGCCAGCAGCAAAATACTCTTCGGACAGGGGGCGTCTGGCTATGGCTACACCTTC. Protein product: CASSKILFGQGASGYGYTF.

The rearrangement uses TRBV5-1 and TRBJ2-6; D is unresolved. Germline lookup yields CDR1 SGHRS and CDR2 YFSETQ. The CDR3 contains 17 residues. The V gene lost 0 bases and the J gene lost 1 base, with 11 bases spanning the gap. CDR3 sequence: CASSLGVMGSGANVLTF. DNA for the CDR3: TGCGCCAGCAGCTTGGGGGTAATGGGATCTGGGGCCAACGTCCTGACTTTC.

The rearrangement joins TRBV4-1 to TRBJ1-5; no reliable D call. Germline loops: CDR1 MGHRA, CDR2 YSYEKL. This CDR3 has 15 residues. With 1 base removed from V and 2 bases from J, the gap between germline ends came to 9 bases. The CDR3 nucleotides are TGCGCCAGCAGCCAAGGGCGGTTTGGCAATCAGCCCCAGCATTTT. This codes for CASSQGRFGNQPQHF.

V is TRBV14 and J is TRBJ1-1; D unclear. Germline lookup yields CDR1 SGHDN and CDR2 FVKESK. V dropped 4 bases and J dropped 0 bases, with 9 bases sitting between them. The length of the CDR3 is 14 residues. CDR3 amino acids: CASSPSWLNTEAFF. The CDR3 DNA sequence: TGTGCCAGCAGCCCCTCCTGGCTGAACACTGAAGCTTTCTTT.

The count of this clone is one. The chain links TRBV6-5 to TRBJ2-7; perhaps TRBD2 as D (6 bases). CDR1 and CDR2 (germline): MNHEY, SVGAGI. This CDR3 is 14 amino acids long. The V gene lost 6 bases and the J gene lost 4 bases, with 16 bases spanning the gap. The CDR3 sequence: CASRNNGGTYEQYF. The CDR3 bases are TGTGCCAGCAGGAATAACGGCGGGACTTACGAGCAGTACTTC.

The CDR3 loop reads CASSGGLGVPQEDYEQYF. The CDR3 DNA reads TGTGCCAGCAGCGGGGGACTCGGGGTGCCCCAAGAGGACTACGAGCAGTACTTC. The rearrangement uses TRBV6-8 and TRBJ2-7; a weak D match, TRBD2 (6 bases). This CDR3 has 18 residues. Trimming took off 6 bases at V and 3 bases at J, with 27 bases between the two ends. Germline lookup yields CDR1 MNHGY and CDR2 SAAAGT.

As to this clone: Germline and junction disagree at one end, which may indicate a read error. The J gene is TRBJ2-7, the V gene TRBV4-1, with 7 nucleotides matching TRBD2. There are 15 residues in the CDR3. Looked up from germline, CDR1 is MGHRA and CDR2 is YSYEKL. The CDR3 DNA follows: TGCGCCCGCAGCCAAGACTGGGGGGGAAGGGACGAGCAGTACTTC. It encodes CARSQDWGGRDEQYF.

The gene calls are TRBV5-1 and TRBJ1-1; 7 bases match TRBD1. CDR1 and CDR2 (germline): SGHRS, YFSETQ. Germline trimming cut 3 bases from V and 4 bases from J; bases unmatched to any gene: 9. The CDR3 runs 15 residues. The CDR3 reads CASSSKQGWSTEAFF. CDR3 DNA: TGCGCCAGCAGCTCTAAACAGGGGTGGAGCACTGAAGCTTTCTTT.

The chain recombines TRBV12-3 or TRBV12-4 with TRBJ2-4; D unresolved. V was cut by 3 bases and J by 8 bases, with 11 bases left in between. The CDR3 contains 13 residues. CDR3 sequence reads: CASSFGLRDIQYF. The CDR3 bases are TGTGCCAGCAGTTTTGGGCTAAGGGACATTCAGTACTTC.

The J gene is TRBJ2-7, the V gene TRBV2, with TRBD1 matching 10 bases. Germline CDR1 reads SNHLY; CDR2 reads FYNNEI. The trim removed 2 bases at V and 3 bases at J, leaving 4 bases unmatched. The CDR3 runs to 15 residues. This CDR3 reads CASSEWGTGVYEQYF. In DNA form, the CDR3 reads TGTGCCAGCAGTGAATGGGGGACAGGGGTCTACGAGCAGTACTTC.

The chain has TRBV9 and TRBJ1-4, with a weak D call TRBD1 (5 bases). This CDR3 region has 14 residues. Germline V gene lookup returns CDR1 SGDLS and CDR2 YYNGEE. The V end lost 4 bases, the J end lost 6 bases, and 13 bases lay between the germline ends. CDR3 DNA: TGTGCCAGCAGCCCGGTGGGGCTGGATGAAAAACTGTTTTTT. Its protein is CASSPVGLDEKLFF. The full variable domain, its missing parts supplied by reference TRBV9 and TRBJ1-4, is DSGVTQTPKHLITATGQRVTLRCSPRSGDLSVYWYQQSLDQGLQFLIQYYNGEERAKGNILERFSAQQFPDLHSELNLSSLELGDSALYFCASSPVGLDEKLFFGSGTQLSVL.

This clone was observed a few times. CDR3 amino acids: CASTRGDGLYGYTF. The CDR3 nucleotides are TGTGCCAGCACCCGGGGTGACGGACTCTATGGCTACACCTTC. V usage is TRBV3-1 (or the pseudogene TRBV3-2) and J usage is TRBJ1-2; no clear D gene. Germline-derived CDR1 and CDR2 are LGHDT and YNNKEL (reference sequence). V was pared by 7 bases and J by 4 bases, with 16 bases between. This CDR3 is 14 amino acids long.

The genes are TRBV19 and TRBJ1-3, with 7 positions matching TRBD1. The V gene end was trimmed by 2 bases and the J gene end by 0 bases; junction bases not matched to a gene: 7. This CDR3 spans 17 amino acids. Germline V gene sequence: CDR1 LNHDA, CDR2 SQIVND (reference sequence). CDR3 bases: TGTGCCAGTAGTATAAGCGGACAGGACAGCTCTGGAAACACCATATATTTT. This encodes CASSISGQDSSGNTIYF.

CDR3 nucleotides: TGTGCCAGCAGCTTGGGGGGTCGGGACACTGAAGCTTTCTTT. Amino acid sequence: CASSLGGRDTEAFF. This sequence joins TRBV7-9 and TRBJ1-1; D may be TRBD1 (5 bases). Germline-derived CDR1 and CDR2 are SEHNR and FQNEAQ (reference sequence). The CDR3 is made up of 14 amino acids. V was cut by 3 bases and J by 3 bases, with 11 bases left in between.

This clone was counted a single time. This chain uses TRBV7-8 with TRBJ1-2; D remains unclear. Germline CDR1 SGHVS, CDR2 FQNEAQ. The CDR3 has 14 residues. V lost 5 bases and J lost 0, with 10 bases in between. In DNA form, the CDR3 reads TGTGCCAGCAGCCTCCGCGGGGCTAACTATGGCTACACCTTC. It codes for CASSLRGANYGYTF.

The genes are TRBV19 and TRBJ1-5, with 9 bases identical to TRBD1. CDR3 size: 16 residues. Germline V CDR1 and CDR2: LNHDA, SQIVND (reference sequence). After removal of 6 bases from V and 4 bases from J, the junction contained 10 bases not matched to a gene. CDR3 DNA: TGTGCCAGTAGCGACCCGGGACAGGGAAGGAATCAGCCCCAGCATTTT. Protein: CASSDPGQGRNQPQHF.

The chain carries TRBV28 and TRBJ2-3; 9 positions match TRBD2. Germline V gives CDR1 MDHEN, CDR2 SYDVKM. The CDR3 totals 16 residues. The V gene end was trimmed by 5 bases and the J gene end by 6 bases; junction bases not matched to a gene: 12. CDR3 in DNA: TGTGCCAGCAGTGCTCGACCGGGACTAGCAGCGGATACGCAGTATTTT. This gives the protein CASSARPGLAADTQYF.

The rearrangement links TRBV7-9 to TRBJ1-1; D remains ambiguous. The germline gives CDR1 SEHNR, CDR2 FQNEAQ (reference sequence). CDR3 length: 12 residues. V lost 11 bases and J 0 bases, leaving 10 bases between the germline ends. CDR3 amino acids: CAAEPMNTEAFF. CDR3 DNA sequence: TGTGCCGCGGAACCCATGAACACTGAAGCTTTCTTT.

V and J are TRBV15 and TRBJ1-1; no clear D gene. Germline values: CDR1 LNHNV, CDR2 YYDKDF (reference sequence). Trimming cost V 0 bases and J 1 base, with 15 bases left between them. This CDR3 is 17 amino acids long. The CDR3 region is CATSRERAVQWNTEAFF. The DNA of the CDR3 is TGTGCCACCAGCAGAGAAAGGGCCGTCCAGTGGAACACTGAAGCTTTCTTT.

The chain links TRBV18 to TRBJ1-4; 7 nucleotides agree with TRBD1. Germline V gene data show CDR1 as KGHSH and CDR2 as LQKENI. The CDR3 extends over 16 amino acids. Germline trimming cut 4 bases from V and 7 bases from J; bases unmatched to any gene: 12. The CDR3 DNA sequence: TGTGCCAGCTCACAATACGACAGGGCCTTAGGTGAAAAACTGTTTTTT. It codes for CASSQYDRALGEKLFF.

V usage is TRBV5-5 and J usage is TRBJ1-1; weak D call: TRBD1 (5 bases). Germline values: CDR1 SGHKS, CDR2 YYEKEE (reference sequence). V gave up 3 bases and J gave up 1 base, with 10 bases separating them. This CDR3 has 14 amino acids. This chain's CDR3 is CASSWGGGNTEAFF. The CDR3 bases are TGTGCCAGCAGCTGGGGCGGGGGGAACACTGAAGCTTTCTTT.

CDR3 sequence: CASSLDRVWEKLFF. CDR3 in DNA: TGTGCCAGCAGCTTGGACAGGGTTTGGGAAAAACTGTTTTTT. The genes are TRBV5-5 and TRBJ1-4, with D tentatively TRBD1 (6 bases). The CDR3 spans 14 residues. Germline CDR1 SGHKS, CDR2 YYEKEE (reference sequence). Trimming removed 0 bases from V and 8 bases from J, with 11 bases in between.

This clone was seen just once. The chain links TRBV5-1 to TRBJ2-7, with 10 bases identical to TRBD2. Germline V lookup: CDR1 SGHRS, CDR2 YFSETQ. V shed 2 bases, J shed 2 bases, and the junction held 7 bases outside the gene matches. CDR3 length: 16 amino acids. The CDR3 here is CASSLKAGGRTYEQYF. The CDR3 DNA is TGCGCCAGCAGCTTAAAAGCGGGAGGGAGAACCTACGAGCAGTACTTC.

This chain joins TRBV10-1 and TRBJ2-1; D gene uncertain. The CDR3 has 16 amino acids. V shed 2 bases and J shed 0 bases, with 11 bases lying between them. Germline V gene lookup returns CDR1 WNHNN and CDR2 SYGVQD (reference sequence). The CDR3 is CASSEQPESSYNEQFF. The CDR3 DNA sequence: TGCGCCAGCAGTGAGCAACCAGAGAGCTCCTACAATGAGCAGTTCTTC.

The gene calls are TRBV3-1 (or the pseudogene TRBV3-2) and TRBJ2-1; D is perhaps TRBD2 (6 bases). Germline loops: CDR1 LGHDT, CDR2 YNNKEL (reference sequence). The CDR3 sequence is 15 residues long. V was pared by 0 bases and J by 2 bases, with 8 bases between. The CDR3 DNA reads TGTGCCAGCAGCCAAGAGGGGGGAACCTACAATGAGCAGTTCTTC. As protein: CASSQEGGTYNEQFF.

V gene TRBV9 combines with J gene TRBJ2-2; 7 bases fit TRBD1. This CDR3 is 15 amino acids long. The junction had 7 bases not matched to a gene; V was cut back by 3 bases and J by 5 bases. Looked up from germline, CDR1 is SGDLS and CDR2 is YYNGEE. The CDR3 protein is CASSGRQGVTGELFF. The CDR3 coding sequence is TGTGCCAGCAGCGGGCGGCAGGGGGTGACCGGGGAGCTGTTTTTT.

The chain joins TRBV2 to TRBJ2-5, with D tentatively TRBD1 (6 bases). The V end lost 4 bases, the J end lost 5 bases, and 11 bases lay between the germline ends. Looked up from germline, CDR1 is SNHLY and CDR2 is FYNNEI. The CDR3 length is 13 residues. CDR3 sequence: CASSGGQQETQYF. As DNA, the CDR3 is TGTGCCAGCAGTGGAGGACAGCAGGAGACCCAGTACTTC.

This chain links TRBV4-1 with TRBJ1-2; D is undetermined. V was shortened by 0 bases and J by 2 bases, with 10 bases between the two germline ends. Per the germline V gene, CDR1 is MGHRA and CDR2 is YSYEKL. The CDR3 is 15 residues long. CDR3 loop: CASSQDFDTNYGYTF. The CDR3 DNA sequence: TGCGCCAGCAGCCAAGATTTTGACACCAACTATGGCTACACCTTC.

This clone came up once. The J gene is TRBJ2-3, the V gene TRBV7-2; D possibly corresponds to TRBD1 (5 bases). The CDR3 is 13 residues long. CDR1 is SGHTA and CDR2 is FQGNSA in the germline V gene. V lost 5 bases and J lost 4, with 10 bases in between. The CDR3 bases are TGTGCCAGCAGCCCAAGGGGCGCAGATACGCAGTATTTT. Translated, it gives CASSPRGADTQYF.